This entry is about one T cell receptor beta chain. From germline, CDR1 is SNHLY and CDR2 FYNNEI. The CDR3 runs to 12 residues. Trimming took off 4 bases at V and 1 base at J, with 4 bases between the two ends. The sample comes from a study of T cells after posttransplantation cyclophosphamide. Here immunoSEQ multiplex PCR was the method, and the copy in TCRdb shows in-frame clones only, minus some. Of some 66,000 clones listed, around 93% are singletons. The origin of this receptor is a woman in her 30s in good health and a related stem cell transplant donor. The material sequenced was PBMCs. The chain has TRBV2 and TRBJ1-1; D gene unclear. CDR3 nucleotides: TGTGCCAGCAGTGGACGGAACACTGAAGCTTTCTTT. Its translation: CASSGRNTEAFF.